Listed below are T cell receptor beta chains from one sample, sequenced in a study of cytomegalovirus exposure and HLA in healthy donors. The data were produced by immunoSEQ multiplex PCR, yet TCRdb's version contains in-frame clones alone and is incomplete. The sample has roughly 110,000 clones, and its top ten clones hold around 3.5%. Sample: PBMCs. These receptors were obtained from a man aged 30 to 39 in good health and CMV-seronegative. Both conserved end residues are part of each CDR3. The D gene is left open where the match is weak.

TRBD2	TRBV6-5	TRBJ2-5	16	CASSYSTGLAWETQYF	TGTGCCAGCAGTTACTCAACCGGACTAGCGTGGGAGACCCAGTACTTC
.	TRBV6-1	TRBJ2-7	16	CASSEVWTRNRSEQYF	TGTGCCAGCAGTGAAGTTTGGACACGTAATCGAAGCGAGCAGTACTTC
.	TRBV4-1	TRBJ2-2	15	CASSQDTANTGELFF	TGCGCCAGCAGCCAAGATACAGCGAACACCGGGGAGCTGTTTTTT
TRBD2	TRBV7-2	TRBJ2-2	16	CASSLARGLASGELFF	TGTGCCAGCAGCTTAGCTCGTGGACTAGCGTCTGGGGAGCTGTTTTTT
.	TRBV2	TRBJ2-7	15	CASSERSGVGYEQYF	TGTGCCAGCAGTGAACGGTCAGGGGTGGGCTACGAGCAGTACTTC
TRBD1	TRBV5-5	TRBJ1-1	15	CASSPRTGEGYEAFF	TGTGCCAGCAGCCCCAGGACAGGGGAAGGGTATGAAGCTTTCTTT
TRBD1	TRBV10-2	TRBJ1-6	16	CASSELATGDNSPLHF	TGCGCCAGCAGTGAGCTTGCGACAGGGGATAATTCACCCCTCCACTTT
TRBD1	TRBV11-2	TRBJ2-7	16	CASSLVGGQGSYEQYF	TGTGCCAGCAGCCTAGTGGGTGGACAGGGCTCCTACGAGCAGTACTTC
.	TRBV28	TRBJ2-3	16	CASSTREGGIVDTQYF	TGTGCCAGCAGTACTCGAGAAGGGGGAATCGTAGATACGCAGTATTTT
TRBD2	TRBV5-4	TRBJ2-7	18	CASSLAGSMSGATYEQYF	TGTGCCAGCAGCTTGGCAGGGAGCATGAGCGGGGCTACCTACGAGCAGTACTTC
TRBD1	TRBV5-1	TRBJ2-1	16	CASSPRQGEGVGEQFF	TGCGCCAGCAGCCCAAGACAGGGAGAAGGTGTTGGTGAGCAGTTCTTC
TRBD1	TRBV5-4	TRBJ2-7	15	CASSLGLRTGDEQYF	TGCGCCAGCAGCTTGGGATTAAGGACAGGGGACGAGCAGTACTTC
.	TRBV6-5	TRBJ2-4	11	CASSSGSIQYF	TGTGCCAGCAGTTCGGGGAGCATTCAGTACTTC
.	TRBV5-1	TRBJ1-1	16	CASSLTLGAGNTEAFF	TGCGCCAGCAGCTTAACTCTAGGGGCAGGGAACACTGAAGCTTTCTTT
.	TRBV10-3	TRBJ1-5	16	CAISEGQLYSNQPQHF	TGTGCCATCAGTGAGGGGCAGCTTTATAGCAATCAGCCCCAGCATTTT
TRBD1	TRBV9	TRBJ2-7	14	CASSGTGRTNEQYF	TGTGCCAGCAGTGGGACAGGGCGGACCAACGAGCAGTACTTC
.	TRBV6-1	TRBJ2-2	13	CARQAENTGELFF	TGTGCCAGACAGGCGGAAAACACCGGGGAGCTGTTTTTT
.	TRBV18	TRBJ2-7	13	CASSPPAVDEQYF	TGTGCCAGCTCACCACCGGCGGTGGACGAGCAGTACTTC
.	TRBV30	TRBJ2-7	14	CAWSESPVAYEQYF	TGTGCCTGGAGTGAGAGCCCCGTGGCCTACGAGCAGTACTTC
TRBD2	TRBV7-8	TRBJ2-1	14	CASSSRGGADEQFF	TGTGCCAGCAGTTCCCGCGGGGGGGCGGATGAGCAGTTCTTC
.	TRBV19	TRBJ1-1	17	CASSPPWATWVNTEAFF	TGTGCCAGTAGTCCTCCCTGGGCAACCTGGGTGAACACTGAAGCTTTCTTT
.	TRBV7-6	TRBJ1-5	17	CASSPAPLGAGSQPQHF	TGTGCCAGCAGCCCCGCTCCGTTAGGGGCCGGGAGTCAGCCCCAGCATTTT
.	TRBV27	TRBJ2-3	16	CASSLLPPRRTDTQYF	TGTGCCAGCAGTTTACTTCCCCCGAGGCGCACAGATACGCAGTATTTT
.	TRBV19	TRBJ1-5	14	CASSITAGVQPQHF	TGTGCCAGTAGTATAACGGCAGGGGTTCAGCCCCAGCATTTT
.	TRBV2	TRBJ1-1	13	CASNTVANTEAFF	TGTGCCAGCAATACAGTGGCGAACACTGAAGCTTTCTTT
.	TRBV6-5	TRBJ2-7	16	CASSYPGHRGTYEQYF	TGTGCCAGCAGTTACCCGGGACATAGGGGAACCTACGAGCAGTACTTC
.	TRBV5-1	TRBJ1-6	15	CASSLTGPTNSPLHF	TGCGCCAGCAGCTTAACAGGACCGACTAATTCACCCCTCCACTTT
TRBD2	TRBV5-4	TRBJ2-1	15	CASSLPGLGDNEQFF	TGTGCCAGCAGCCTACCGGGACTAGGGGACAATGAGCAGTTCTTC
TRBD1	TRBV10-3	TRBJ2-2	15	CAISETGGRTGELFF	TGTGCCATCAGTGAAACAGGGGGCCGGACCGGGGAGCTGTTTTTT
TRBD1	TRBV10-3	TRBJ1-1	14	CAIRGQSMNTEAFF	TGTGCCATCAGGGGACAGAGCATGAACACTGAAGCTTTCTTT
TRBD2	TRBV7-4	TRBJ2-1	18	CASSWPSGGISSYNEQFF	TGTGCCAGCAGCTGGCCTAGCGGGGGGATTTCCTCCTACAATGAGCAGTTCTTC
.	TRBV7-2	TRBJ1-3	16	CASSLGYSRRGNTIYF	TGTGCCAGCAGCTTAGGGTACAGTCGGCGTGGAAACACCATATATTTT
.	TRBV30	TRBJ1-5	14	CAWSAAGSGQPQHF	TGTGCCTGGAGTGCAGCGGGATCCGGTCAGCCCCAGCATTTT
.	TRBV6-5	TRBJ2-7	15	CASSYGGVSSYEQYF	TGTGCCAGCAGTTACGGAGGGGTTAGCTCCTACGAGCAGTACTTC
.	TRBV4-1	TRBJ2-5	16	CASSQEGLGYQETQYF	TGCGCCAGCAGCCAAGAAGGACTCGGGTACCAAGAGACCCAGTACTTC
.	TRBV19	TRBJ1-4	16	CASRSYRAPGSEKLFF	TGTGCCAGTAGATCCTACCGGGCCCCTGGGAGTGAAAAACTGTTTTTT
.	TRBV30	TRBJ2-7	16	CAWSVPPGMGSYEQYF	TGTGCCTGGAGTGTACCCCCAGGGATGGGTTCCTACGAGCAGTACTTC
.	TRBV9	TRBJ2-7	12	CASSAQGYEQYF	TGTGCCAGCAGCGCTCAGGGGTACGAGCAGTACTTC
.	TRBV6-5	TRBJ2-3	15	CASSRSGTPPDTQYF	TGTGCCAGCAGCCGGAGCGGAACCCCCCCAGATACGCAGTATTTT
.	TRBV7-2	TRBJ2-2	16	CASSLDRAVNTGELFF	TGTGCCAGCAGCTTAGACAGGGCCGTTAACACCGGGGAGCTGTTTTTT
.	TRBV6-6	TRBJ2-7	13	CASSLPPSYEQYF	TGTGCCAGCAGCCTCCCTCCGTCCTACGAGCAGTACTTC
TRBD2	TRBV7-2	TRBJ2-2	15	CASSLGLAGTGELFF	TGTGCCAGCAGCTTAGGCCTAGCGGGTACCGGGGAGCTGTTTTTT
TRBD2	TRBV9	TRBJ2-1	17	CASSVVSSGASYNEQFF	TGTGCCAGCAGCGTAGTCAGTAGCGGGGCATCCTACAATGAGCAGTTCTTC
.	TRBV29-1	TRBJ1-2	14	CSVERRLANYGYTF	TGCAGCGTTGAACGGCGGTTAGCTAACTATGGCTACACCTTC
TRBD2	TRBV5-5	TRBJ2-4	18	CASSLVPPGGGAKNIQYF	TGTGCCAGCAGCTTGGTCCCTCCGGGCGGGGGAGCCAAAAACATTCAGTACTTC
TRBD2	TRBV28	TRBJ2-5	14	CASRAGGRKETQYF	TGTGCCAGCCGGGCGGGAGGGCGAAAAGAGACCCAGTACTTC
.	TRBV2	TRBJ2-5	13	CASFKGAQETQYF	TGTGCCAGCTTTAAAGGGGCCCAAGAGACCCAGTACTTC
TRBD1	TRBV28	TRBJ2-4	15	CASRQGDQAKNIQYF	TGTGCCAGCAGGCAGGGGGATCAGGCCAAAAACATTCAGTACTTC
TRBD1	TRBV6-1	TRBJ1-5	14	CASSARTGPDPQHF	TGTGCCAGCAGTGCTCGGACAGGGCCCGATCCCCAGCATTTT
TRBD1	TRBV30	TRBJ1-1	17	CAWSTQGAQTMNTEAFF	TGTGCCTGGAGTACCCAGGGGGCGCAGACCATGAACACTGAAGCTTTCTTT
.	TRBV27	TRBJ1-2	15	CASRYRDKMSYGYTF	TGTGCCAGCAGGTACCGGGACAAAATGAGCTATGGCTACACCTTC
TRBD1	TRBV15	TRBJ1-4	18	CATSSGGQGAPINEKLFF	TGTGCCACCAGCAGTGGGGGACAGGGGGCGCCGATTAATGAAAAACTGTTTTTT
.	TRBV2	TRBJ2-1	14	CASTTPGVGREQFF	TGTGCCAGCACTACCCCAGGGGTGGGACGGGAGCAGTTCTTC
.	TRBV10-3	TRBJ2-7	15	CAISESAGEPYEQYF	TGTGCCATCAGTGAGTCTGCAGGGGAGCCCTACGAGCAGTACTTC
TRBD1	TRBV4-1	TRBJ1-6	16	CASSRDTGTGGSPLHF	TGCGCCAGCAGCCGAGATACCGGGACAGGGGGTTCACCCCTCCACTTT
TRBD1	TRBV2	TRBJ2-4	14	CASRSDRGGNIQYF	TGTGCCAGCAGGTCGGACAGGGGGGGCAACATTCAGTACTTC
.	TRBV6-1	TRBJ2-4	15	CASSEPGLAKNIQYF	TGTGCCAGCAGTGAACCAGGGCTAGCCAAAAACATTCAGTACTTC
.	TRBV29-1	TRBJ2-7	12	CSVKDSAYEQYF	TGCAGCGTTAAAGACAGCGCCTACGAGCAGTACTTC